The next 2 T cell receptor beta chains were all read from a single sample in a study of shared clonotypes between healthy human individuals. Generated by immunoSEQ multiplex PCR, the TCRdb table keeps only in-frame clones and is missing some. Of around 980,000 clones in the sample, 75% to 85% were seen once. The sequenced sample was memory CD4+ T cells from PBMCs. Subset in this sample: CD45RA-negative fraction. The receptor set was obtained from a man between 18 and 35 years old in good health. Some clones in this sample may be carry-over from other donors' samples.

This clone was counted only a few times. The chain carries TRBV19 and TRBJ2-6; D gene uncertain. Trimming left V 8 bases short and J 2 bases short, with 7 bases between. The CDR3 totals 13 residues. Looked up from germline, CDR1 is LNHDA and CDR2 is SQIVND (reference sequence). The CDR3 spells CASGITGANVLTF. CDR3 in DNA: TGTGCCAGTGGGATCACTGGGGCCAACGTCCTGACTTTC.

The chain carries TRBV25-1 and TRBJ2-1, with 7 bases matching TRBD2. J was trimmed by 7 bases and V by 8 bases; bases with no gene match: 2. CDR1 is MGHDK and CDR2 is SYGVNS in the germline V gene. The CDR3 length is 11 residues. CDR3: CASRGVNEQFF. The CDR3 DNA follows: TGTGCCAGCCGGGGGGTAAATGAGCAGTTCTTC.